A single T cell receptor (beta chain) is shown here with its context. J lost 4 bases, V lost 0 bases, and 7 bases had no gene match. The CDR3 runs to 15 residues. The germline gives CDR1 SGHRS, CDR2 YFSETQ. The entry originates in a study of blood T cell repertoires in COVID-19. The method was immunoSEQ multiplex PCR; TCRdb's version includes in-frame clones alone and lacks a portion of them. Among about 48,000 clones listed, roughly 84% were seen once. The TCR was taken from a woman aged 55-69 years with acute or convalescent COVID-19. The gene calls are TRBV5-1 and TRBJ2-7; 7 bases agree with TRBD1. The source material was peripheral blood. The CDR3 coding sequence is TGCGCCAGCAGCTTGGGGGTAGGGGGCATTTACGAGCAGTACTTC. It is translated as CASSLGVGGIYEQYF. The full variable domain, with the rest looked up from reference TRBV5-1 and TRBJ2-7, is KAGVTQTPRYLIKTRGQQVTLSCSPISGHRSVSWYQQTPGQGLQFLFEYFSETQRNKGNFPGRFSGRQFSNSRSEMNVSTLELGDSALYLCASSLGVGGIYEQYFGPGTRLTVT.